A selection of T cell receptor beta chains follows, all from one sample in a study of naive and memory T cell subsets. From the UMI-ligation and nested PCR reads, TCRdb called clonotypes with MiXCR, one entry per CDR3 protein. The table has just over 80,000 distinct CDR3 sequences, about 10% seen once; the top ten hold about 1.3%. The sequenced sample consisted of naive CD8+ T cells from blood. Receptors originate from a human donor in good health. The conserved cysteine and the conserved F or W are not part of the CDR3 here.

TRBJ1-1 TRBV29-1 SGAQGAGTEAF
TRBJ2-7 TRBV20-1 GAGTSASYEQY
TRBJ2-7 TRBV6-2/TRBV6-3 ASSPARLAGIDEQY
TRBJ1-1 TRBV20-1 SAPPGQTNTEAF
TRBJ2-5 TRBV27 ASRQVGGRQETQY
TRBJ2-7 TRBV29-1 SVERLAGASYEQY
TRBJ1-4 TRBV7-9 ASSPRTGLDEKLF
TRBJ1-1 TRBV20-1 SARDVLDPGTEAF
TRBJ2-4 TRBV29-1 STSPGQGDKNIQY
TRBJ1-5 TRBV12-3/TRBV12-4 ASSFASGAYSNQPQH
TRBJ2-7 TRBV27 ASSWTGLHEQY
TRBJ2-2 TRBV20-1 SAGANTGELF
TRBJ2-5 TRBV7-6 ASSHRLAGETQY
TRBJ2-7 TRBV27 ASSSSGPGYEQY
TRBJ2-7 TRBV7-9 ATAKAGGIDEQY
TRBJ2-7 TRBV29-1 SVVPGQGAYEQY
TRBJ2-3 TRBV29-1 SVEDEQLSTDTQY
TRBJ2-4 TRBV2 ASSPGQGLNIQY
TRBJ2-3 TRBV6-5 ASREGEFRADTQY
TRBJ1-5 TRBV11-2 ASRPLPRGRQHQPQH
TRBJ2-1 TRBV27 ASSQFRRNEQF
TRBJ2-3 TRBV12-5 ASGLAAFTDTQY
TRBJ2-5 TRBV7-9 ASSLLAGEQETQY
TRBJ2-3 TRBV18 ASSPRRSTDTQY
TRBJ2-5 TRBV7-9 ASSLIGAEETQY
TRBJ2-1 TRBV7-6 ASSPRLGPALGEQF
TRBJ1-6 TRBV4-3 ASSQDWTQYYNSPLH
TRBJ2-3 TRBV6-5 ASSYLTSGRATSPDTQY
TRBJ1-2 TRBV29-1 SVDHGTGKIAGYT
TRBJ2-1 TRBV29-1 SVEGAGSSYNEQF
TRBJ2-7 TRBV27 ASSSGGGYEQY